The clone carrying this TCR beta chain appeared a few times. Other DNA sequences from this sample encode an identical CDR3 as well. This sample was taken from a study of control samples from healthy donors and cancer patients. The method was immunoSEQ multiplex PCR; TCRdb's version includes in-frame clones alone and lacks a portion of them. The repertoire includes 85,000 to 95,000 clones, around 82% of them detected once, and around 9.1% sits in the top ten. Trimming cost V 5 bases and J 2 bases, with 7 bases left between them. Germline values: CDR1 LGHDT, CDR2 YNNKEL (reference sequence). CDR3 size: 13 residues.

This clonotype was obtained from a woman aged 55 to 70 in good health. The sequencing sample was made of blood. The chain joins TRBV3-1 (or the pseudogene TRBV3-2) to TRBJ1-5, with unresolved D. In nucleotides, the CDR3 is TGTGCCAGCAGCGCTGGGGGCAATCAGCCCCAGCATTTT. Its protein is CASSAGGNQPQHF.